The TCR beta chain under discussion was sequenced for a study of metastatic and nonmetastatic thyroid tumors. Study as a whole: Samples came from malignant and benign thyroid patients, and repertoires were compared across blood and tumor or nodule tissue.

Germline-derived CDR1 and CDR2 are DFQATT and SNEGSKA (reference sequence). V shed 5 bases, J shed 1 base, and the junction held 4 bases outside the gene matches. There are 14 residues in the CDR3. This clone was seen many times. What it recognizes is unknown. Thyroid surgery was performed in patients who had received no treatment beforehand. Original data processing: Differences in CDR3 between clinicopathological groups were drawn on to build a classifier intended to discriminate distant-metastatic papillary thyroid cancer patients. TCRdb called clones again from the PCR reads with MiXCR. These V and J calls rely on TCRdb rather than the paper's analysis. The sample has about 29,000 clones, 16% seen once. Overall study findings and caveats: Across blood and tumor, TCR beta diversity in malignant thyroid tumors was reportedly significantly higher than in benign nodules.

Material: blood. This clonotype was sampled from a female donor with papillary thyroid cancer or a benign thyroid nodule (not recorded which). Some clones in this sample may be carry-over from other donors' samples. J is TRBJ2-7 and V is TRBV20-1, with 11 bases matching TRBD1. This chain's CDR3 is CSAPGTGGSYEQYF. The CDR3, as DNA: TGCAGTGCTCCCGGGACAGGGGGTTCCTACGAGCAGTACTTC.